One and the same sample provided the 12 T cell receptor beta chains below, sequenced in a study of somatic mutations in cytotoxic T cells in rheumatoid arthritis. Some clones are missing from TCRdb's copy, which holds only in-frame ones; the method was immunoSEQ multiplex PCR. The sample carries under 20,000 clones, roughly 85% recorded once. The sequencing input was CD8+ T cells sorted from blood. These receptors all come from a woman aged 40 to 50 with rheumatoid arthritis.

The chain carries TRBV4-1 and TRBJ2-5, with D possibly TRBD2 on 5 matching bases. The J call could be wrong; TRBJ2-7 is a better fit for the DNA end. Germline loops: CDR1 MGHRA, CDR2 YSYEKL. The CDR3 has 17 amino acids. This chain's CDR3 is CASSHTYREDKSYEQYF. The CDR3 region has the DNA TGCGCCAGCAGCCATACTTACCGGGAAGATAAGTCTTACGAGCAGTACTTC.

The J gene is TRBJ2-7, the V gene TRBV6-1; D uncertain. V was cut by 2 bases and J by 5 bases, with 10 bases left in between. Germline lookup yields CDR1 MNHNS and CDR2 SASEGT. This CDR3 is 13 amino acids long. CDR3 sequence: CASSEWPINEQYF. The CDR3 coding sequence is TGTGCCAGCAGTGAATGGCCCATAAACGAGCAGTACTTC.

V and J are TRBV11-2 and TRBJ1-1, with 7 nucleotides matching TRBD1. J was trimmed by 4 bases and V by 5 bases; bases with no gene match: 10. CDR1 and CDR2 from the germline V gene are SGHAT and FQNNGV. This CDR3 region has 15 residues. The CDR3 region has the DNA TGTGCCAGCAGCCGAAGAGACAGGGCTACCACTGAAGCTTTCTTT. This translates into CASSRRDRATTEAFF.

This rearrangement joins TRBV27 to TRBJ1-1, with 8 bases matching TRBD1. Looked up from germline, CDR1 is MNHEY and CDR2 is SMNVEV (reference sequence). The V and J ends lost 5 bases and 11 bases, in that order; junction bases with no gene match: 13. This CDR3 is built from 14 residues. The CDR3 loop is CASSADRVEGLAFF. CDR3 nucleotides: TGTGCCAGCAGTGCGGACAGGGTTGAGGGTCTTGCTTTCTTT.

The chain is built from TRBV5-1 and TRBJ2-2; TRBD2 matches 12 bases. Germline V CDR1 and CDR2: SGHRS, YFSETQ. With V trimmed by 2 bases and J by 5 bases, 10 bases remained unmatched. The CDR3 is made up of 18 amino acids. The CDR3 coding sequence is TGCGCCAGCAGCTTAGGACTAGCGGGAAAAAAGGGAACCGGGGAGCTGTTTTTT. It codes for CASSLGLAGKKGTGELFF.

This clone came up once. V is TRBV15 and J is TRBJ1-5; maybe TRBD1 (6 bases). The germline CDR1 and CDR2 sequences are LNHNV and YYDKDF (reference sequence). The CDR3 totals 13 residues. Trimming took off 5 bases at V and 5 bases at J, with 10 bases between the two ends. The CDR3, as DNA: TGTGCCACCAGCGGGACATCCTATCAGCCCCAGCATTTT. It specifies CATSGTSYQPQHF.

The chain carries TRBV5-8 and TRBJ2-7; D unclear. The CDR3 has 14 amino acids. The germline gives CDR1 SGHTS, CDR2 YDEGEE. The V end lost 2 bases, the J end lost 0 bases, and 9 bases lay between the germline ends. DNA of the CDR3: TGTGCCAGCAGCTTCGGTCACCCCTCCTACGAGCAGTACTTC. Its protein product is CASSFGHPSYEQYF.

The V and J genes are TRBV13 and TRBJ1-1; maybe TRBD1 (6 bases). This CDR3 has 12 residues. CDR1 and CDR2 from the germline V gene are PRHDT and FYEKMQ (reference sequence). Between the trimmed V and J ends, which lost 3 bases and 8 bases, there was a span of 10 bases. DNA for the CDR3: TGTGCCAGCAGCTTTCGACAGGCGGAAGCTTTCTTT. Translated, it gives CASSFRQAEAFF.

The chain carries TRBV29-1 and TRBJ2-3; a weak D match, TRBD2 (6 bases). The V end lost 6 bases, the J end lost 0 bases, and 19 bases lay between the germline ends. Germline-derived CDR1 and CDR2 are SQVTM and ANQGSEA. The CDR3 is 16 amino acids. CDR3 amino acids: CSVSGTSLTSTDTQYF. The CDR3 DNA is TGCAGCGTGAGTGGGACTTCTCTCACTAGCACAGATACGCAGTATTTT.

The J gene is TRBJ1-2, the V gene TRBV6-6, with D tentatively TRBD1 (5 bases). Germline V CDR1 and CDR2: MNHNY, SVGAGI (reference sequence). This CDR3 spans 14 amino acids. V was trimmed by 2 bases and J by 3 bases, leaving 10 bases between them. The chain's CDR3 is CASSYGDSDYGYTF. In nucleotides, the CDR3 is TGTGCCAGCAGTTACGGGGACTCGGACTATGGCTACACCTTC.

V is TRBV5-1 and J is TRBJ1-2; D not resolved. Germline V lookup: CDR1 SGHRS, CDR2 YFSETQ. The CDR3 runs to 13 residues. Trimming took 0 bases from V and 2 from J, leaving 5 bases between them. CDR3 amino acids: CASSLGPNYGYTF. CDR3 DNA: TGCGCCAGCAGCTTGGGGCCAAACTATGGCTACACCTTC.

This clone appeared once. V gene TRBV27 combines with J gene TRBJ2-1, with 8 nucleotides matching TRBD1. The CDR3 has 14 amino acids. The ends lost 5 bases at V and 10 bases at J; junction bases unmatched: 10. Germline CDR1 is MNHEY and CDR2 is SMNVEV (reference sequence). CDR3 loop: CASSGRTGFGEQFF. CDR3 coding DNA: TGTGCCAGCAGTGGCCGGACAGGGTTTGGGGAGCAGTTCTTC.